This T cell receptor (beta chain) was identified in a study of blood T cell repertoires in COVID-19 (TCRdb year 2020). Notes on the research overall: The collaborator samples originated in the United States, Italy and Spain and spanned the acute and convalescent phases of COVID-19. Samples were obtained from the ongoing ImmuneRACE study (first 160 participants) and from about 1,300 subjects provided by 6 global collaborators. The material from the prospective study consisted of cDNA or gDNA derived from T cells, B-cell-depleted T cells, or PBMCs. The repertoires were made available in a free public database intended to serve as a resource for research on the immune response to SARS-CoV-2. HLA class I and class II types, where available, came from metadata supplied by the sample provider rather than from assay-based typing. Subjects who had been exposed to COVID-19, were actively infected with it, or had recovered from it provided the deeply sampled blood TCRbeta repertoires that made up the dataset. The sample metadata nearly always contained a de-identified subject ID, COVID-19 status, age in years and sex. The paper as a whole reports these results and caveats: The quantity of clinical and demographic metadata differed by source and by participant and was supplied without curation.

From its cysteine to its phenylalanine, the CDR3 spans 15 amino acids. The kept DNA is CDR3 alone, 45 bases in frame from the first base. In the germline V gene (reference sequence), CDR1 corresponds to LGHDT and CDR2 to YNNKEL. The V and J ends are trimmed by 0 bases and 7 bases, leaving 13 bases between them. The immunoSEQ Assay, a bias-controlled multiplex PCR, was used to amplify TCRbeta CDR3 regions from genomic DNA. The authors' pipeline ran thus. The number of nucleated cells in each sample was estimated from the amplification of reference gene primers within the assay. To quantify the absolute abundance of each unique TCRbeta CDR3 rearrangement, sequence reads were collapsed and filtered. Productive Simpson clonality was computed per sample as the square root of Simpson's diversity index over productive rearrangements. TCRdb obtained this table from immuneACCESS and retained in-frame rearrangements with V and J assigned. These tables miss some clones; where compared with another copy, unresolved V genes account for less than half of the shortfall, and the remainder is unexplained. The V and J calls and clone size are taken from that table; D and trimming were inferred from the DNA. The sample contains over 400,000 clones, 86% of them found a single time. The ten largest account for around 1.4% of the sample.

Concerning this clone itself: This receptor's antigen is unknown. Base qualities are not at hand, and no much larger clone is one base apart.

The collaborating institutions used their own protocols to collect whole blood in K2EDTA tubes. For TCRbeta analysis, collaborator samples were shipped as frozen whole blood, as isolated PBMCs, or as DNA extracted from either sample type. This clonotype originated in a woman in her 30s with active or convalescent COVID-19. The chain is made from TRBV3-1 (or the pseudogene TRBV3-2) and TRBJ1-5; the D gene lacks a confident call. Sequenced input: peripheral blood. The CDR3 loop reads CASSQDRGSGQPQHF. The sequenced DNA is TGTGCCAGCAGCCAAGATCGGGGTAGTGGGCAGCCCCAGCATTTT.